The T cell receptor (beta chain) described here comes from a study of blood T cell repertoires in COVID-19 (TCRdb year 2020). Some background on the complete study: Samples covering the acute and convalescent phases of COVID-19 were provided by collaborators in the United States, Italy and Spain. The repertoires were made available in a free public database intended to serve as a resource for research on the immune response to SARS-CoV-2. The material from the prospective study consisted of cDNA or gDNA derived from T cells, B-cell-depleted T cells, or PBMCs. Where available, HLA class I and class II types were obtained from metadata supplied by the sample provider rather than from assay-based typing. The sample metadata nearly always contained a de-identified subject ID, COVID-19 status, age in years and sex. The samples were drawn from two sources: the first 160 participants of the ongoing ImmuneRACE study, and 1,000 to 1,500 subjects contributed by 6 global collaborators. Subjects who had been exposed to COVID-19, were actively infected with it, or had recovered from it provided the deeply sampled blood TCRbeta repertoires that made up the dataset.

What the research found in general, with its limitations: Clinical and demographic metadata were provided uncurated, with the amount varying by source and participant.

The immunoSEQ Assay, a bias-controlled multiplex PCR, was used to amplify TCRbeta CDR3 regions from genomic DNA. Processing in the source paper ran as follows. Nucleated cell counts per sample were estimated from amplification of reference gene primers within the assay. To quantify the absolute abundance of each unique TCRbeta CDR3 rearrangement, sequence reads were collapsed and filtered. For each sample, productive Simpson clonality was calculated as the square root of Simpson's diversity index over productive rearrangements. The source is immuneACCESS, and TCRdb retained only in-frame sequences with V and J called. Part of the clones is not carried over; for the studies checked, unresolved V genes explain less than half of this, and the remainder is unexplained. Clone size and V and J calls were adopted from that table, with D and trimming inferred from the DNA. For this sample the table gives roughly 250,000 clones, of which roughly 87% were detected only once. The biggest ten clones account for more than 6% of the sample.

Samples from volunteer blood donors who had recovered from COVID-19 were contributed by a second Seattle source. Collaborating institutions collected whole blood in K2EDTA tubes following their own protocols. For TCRbeta analysis, collaborators shipped samples in one of three forms: frozen whole blood, isolated PBMCs, or DNA extracted from either of those sample types. Spanning cysteine to valine, the CDR3 consists of 12 amino acids. CDR3 DNA only is kept here, 36 bases in frame from base 1. V is cut back by 3 bases and J by 6 bases, with 2 bases in the junction unmatched. This clone is a singleton in its sample. No antigen is known for it. The input lacks base qualities; no much larger clone sits a single base away.

The rearranged segments are TRBV12-3 or TRBV12-4 and TRBJ2-7, with 7 bases in between that match TRBD2. This clonotype was obtained from a man aged 60 to 69 who had recovered from COVID-19. Sequenced input: peripheral blood. The DNA is TGTGCCAGCAGTTTTTTAGCGGGCGAGCAGTACGTC. This sequence encodes CASSFLAGEQYV.